What follows are 20 T cell receptor beta chains derived from one specimen sequenced in a study of Graves' ophthalmopathy and Graves' hyperthyroidism. Amplification of the TCR beta CDR3 regions used RNA transcripts (as template). Second-round multiplex PCR came after a first-round RT-PCR that employed HTBI primers. TCRdb redid the calling of the multiplex PCR reads with MiXCR, one entry per CDR3 protein. The data show 400,000 to 500,000 distinct CDR3 sequences, with 20% to 25% seen just once and approximately 3.2% held by the top ten. The sample comprised peripheral blood. The receptors stem from a woman in her late teens or twenties with stable Graves' hyperthyroidism.

The V and J genes are TRBV28 and TRBJ2-7, with 7 bases matching TRBD2. There are 13 residues in the CDR3. Germline-derived CDR1 and CDR2 are MDHEN and SYDVKM. Unmatched junction bases numbered 8, after V lost 7 bases and J lost 5 bases. CDR3 residues: CASTQLARNEQYF. CDR3 DNA: TGTGCCAGCACTCAACTAGCGCGGAACGAGCAGTACTTC.

There are many counts of this clonotype. The V gene is TRBV3-1, the J gene TRBJ2-5; 12 positions match TRBD2. V lost 3 bases to trimming and J lost 10 bases; unmatched junction nucleotides: 9. The CDR3 is 15 amino acids. CDR1 is LGHDT and CDR2 is YNNKEL in the germline V gene (reference sequence). CDR3 DNA sequence: TGTGCCAGCAGCCATGTACCACTAGCGGGAGGTCACCAGTACTTC. Amino acids: CASSHVPLAGGHQYF.

This clonotype came up many times. The J gene is TRBJ1-2, the V gene TRBV5-1; 9 bases map to TRBD1. V gave up 0 bases and J gave up 8 bases; unmatched junction bases: 11. CDR1 and CDR2 (germline): SGHRS, YFSETQ. The CDR3 spans 16 residues. The CDR3 loop reads CASSLETPLTGGGYTF. The DNA for the CDR3 is TGCGCCAGCAGCTTGGAAACCCCCTTAACAGGGGGCGGCTACACCTTC.

The sample holds a few counts of this clonotype. The rearrangement uses TRBV10-3 and TRBJ2-5, with D perhaps given as TRBD1 or TRBD2 (5 bases each). CDR1 is ENHRY, CDR2 SYGVKD, per germline. Trimming shortened V by 3 bases and J by 2 bases, and 10 bases separated the two germline ends. The CDR3 is 14 residues long. CDR3 nucleotides: TGTGCCATCAGTGAAGGGACGAAACAAGAGACCCAGTACTTC. The encoded protein is CAISEGTKQETQYF.

This clonotype was seen at least ten times. This chain joins TRBV12-3 or TRBV12-4 and TRBJ1-1; no clear D gene. CDR3 length: 11 amino acids. Trimming removed 2 bases from V and 6 bases from J, with 4 bases in between. The CDR3 region is CASSLHSEAFF. The CDR3 region has the DNA TGTGCCAGCAGTTTACATTCTGAAGCTTTCTTT.

This clonotype was observed many times. The CDR3 bases are TGCAGTGCTAGAGATCCCCACGCTGCGGGGGGAAGCTACGAGCAGTACTTC. Translating it yields CSARDPHAAGGSYEQYF. The chain combines TRBV20-1 with TRBJ2-7, with 8 nucleotides matching TRBD2. V lost 0 bases to trimming and J lost 3 bases; unmatched junction nucleotides: 13. Germline V gene sequence: CDR1 DFQATT, CDR2 SNEGSKA (reference sequence). The CDR3 consists of 17 residues.

This clonotype appeared many times. The chain joins TRBV5-1 to TRBJ2-7; TRBD2 matches at 12 bases. The V gene end was trimmed by 4 bases and the J gene end by 2 bases; junction bases not matched to a gene: 4. CDR3 length: 15 amino acids. Germline CDR1 is SGHRS and CDR2 is YFSETQ. The CDR3 coding sequence is TGCGCCAGCAGCGTGTCTAGCGGGAGGGCCTACGAGCAGTACTTC. It encodes CASSVSSGRAYEQYF. The full variable domain, in which reference TRBV5-1 and TRBJ2-7 provide the parts outside the CDR3, is KAGVTQTPRYLIKTRGQQVTLSCSPISGHRSVSWYQQTPGQGLQFLFEYFSETQRNKGNFPGRFSGRQFSNSRSEMNVSTLELGDSALYLCASSVSSGRAYEQYFGPGTRLTVT.

The rearrangement links TRBV6-1 to TRBJ2-2; a weak D match, TRBD2 (6 bases). The germline CDR1 and CDR2 sequences are MNHNS and SASEGT. V was shortened by 6 bases and J by 7 bases, with 12 bases between the two germline ends. This CDR3 spans 13 amino acids. CDR3 sequence (DNA): TGTGCCAGCAGGCGGGACGTCTACGGGGAGCTGTTTTTT. It specifies CASRRDVYGELFF.

This clonotype appeared many times. The chain employs TRBV7-8 and TRBJ2-7; TRBD1 matches 9 bases. The CDR3 covers 15 residues. After removal of 6 bases from V and 1 base from J, the junction contained 7 bases not matched to a gene. CDR1 is SGHVS and CDR2 is FQNEAQ in the germline V gene. The chain's CDR3 is CASRLIGQGSYEQYF. The CDR3 nucleotides read TGTGCCAGCAGGTTAATTGGACAGGGGTCCTACGAGCAGTACTTC.

This clonotype came up many times. The J gene is TRBJ2-2, the V gene TRBV5-1; D may be TRBD2 (6 bases). Germline V CDR1 and CDR2: SGHRS, YFSETQ. The germline V and J ends were trimmed by 4 bases and 1 base, with 20 bases remaining between them. The CDR3 runs 18 residues. CDR3 protein: CASSLLPPGLQNTGELFF. The DNA for the CDR3 is TGCGCCAGCAGCCTACTGCCCCCGGGACTCCAGAACACCGGGGAGCTGTTTTTT. Based on the CDR3 plus reference TRBV5-1 and TRBJ2-2, the full variable domain is KAGVTQTPRYLIKTRGQQVTLSCSPISGHRSVSWYQQTPGQGLQFLFEYFSETQRNKGNFPGRFSGRQFSNSRSEMNVSTLELGDSALYLCASSLLPPGLQNTGELFFGEGSRLTVL.

This clonotype came up many times. The chain recombines TRBV5-5 with TRBJ2-7, with TRBD1 identical over 11 bases. The CDR3 totals 16 residues. From germline, CDR1 is SGHKS and CDR2 YYEKEE (reference sequence). Unmatched junction bases numbered 9, after V lost 2 bases and J lost 5 bases. The CDR3 spells CASSFLSGQGADEQYF. CDR3 bases: TGTGCCAGCAGCTTCTTATCTGGACAGGGGGCGGACGAGCAGTACTTC.

This chain joins TRBV28 and TRBJ2-7; D gene uncertain. The V gene lost 3 bases and the J gene lost 6 bases, with 9 bases spanning the gap. Germline-derived CDR1 and CDR2 are MDHEN and SYDVKM. CDR3 length equals 12 residues. Here the CDR3 DNA reads TGTGCCAGCAGTTTTTTCGGTCGCGAGCAGTACTTC. Translated: CASSFFGREQYF.

Here the CDR3 DNA reads TGTGCCAGCAGTTCCCGGAGCGAGGCGAACGAGCAGTACTTC. Its translation: CASSSRSEANEQYF. This chain links TRBV6-2 or TRBV6-3 with TRBJ2-7, with D unresolved. Germline loops: CDR1 MNHEY, CDR2 SVGEGT. V shed 4 bases and J shed 5 bases, with 15 bases lying between them. This CDR3 contains 14 residues.

This clonotype was observed many times. This may be a read error, as it is one base from a much larger clone. In this CDR3 the conserved last residue, phenylalanine or tryptophan, is missing, so a read error is likely. The V and J genes are TRBV24-1 and TRBJ2-5; TRBD1 might be the D (5 bases). This CDR3 has 16 amino acids. The germline gives CDR1 KGHDR, CDR2 SFDVKD. Trimming pared 4 bases from V and 7 bases from J, leaving 21 bases between. CDR3 in DNA: TGTGCCACCAGTGAGACCGCAGGGTCCAATAAAGGGACCCAGTACTCC. It is translated as CATSETAGSNKGTQYS.

The rearrangement joins TRBV12-3 or TRBV12-4 to TRBJ1-2; possible D gene TRBD1, 6 bases. CDR3 length: 15 residues. V shed 2 bases and J shed 4 bases, with 14 bases lying between them. The CDR3 DNA is TGTGCCAGCAGTTTACGGTCTGGGGGCGCCTATGGCTACACCTTC. Protein product: CASSLRSGGAYGYTF.

This clonotype has at least ten counts. V gene TRBV19 combines with J gene TRBJ1-5; a possible D gene is TRBD1 (6 bases). The CDR3 contains 16 residues. Trimming took off 5 bases at V and 6 bases at J, with 20 bases between the two ends. Germline-derived CDR1 and CDR2 are LNHDA and SQIVND (reference sequence). The CDR3 region has the DNA TGTGCCAGTAGTTCTGGGGGGCGAGGAGAAGGTCAGCCCCAGCATTTT. Translated, it gives CASSSGGRGEGQPQHF.

This chain links TRBV6-5 with TRBJ2-7, with a possible D match to TRBD1 (6 bases). The CDR3 spans 16 residues. CDR1 is MNHEY and CDR2 is SVGAGI in the germline V gene. Trimming took off 0 bases at V and 2 bases at J, with 14 bases between the two ends. The CDR3 region is CASSYSSDRLTYEQYF. CDR3 bases: TGTGCCAGCAGTTACTCTTCAGACAGGTTAACCTACGAGCAGTACTTC.

This clonotype was seen at least ten times. The CDR3 loop reads CASSLARLGVTGELFF. CDR3 bases: TGTGCCAGCAGTTTAGCGCGTTTAGGGGTGACCGGGGAGCTGTTTTTT. The chain employs TRBV12-3 or TRBV12-4 and TRBJ2-2; D possibly corresponds to TRBD1 (5 bases). The CDR3 loop spans 16 amino acids. The V end lost 0 bases, the J end lost 5 bases, and 13 bases lay between the germline ends.

There are many counts of this clonotype. The CDR3 nucleotides are TGTGCCAGCACACCTTTTGAGGGAGGTGAAGCTTTCTTT. Translating it yields CASTPFEGGEAFF. This chain links TRBV12-3 or TRBV12-4 with TRBJ1-1, with D uncertain. Trimming pared 7 bases from V and 7 bases from J, leaving 16 bases between. CDR3 size: 13 residues.

Ten or more counts support this clonotype. The chain links TRBV28 to TRBJ2-7, with 7 positions matching TRBD2. This CDR3 has 14 amino acids. Trimming removed 5 bases from V and 0 bases from J; junction bases left unmatched: 4. From germline, CDR1 is MDHEN and CDR2 SYDVKM. The CDR3 nucleotides are TGTGCCAGCAGTATAGCGGGCCTCTCCTACGAGCAGTACTTC. This encodes CASSIAGLSYEQYF.